The clone carrying this T cell receptor beta chain was counted ten times or more. This sample was included in a study of regulatory T cells in long-lasting Graves disease. Study-wide background: Freshly diagnosed Graves' patients had used antithyroid drugs for under 3 months.

Time point here: newly diagnosed GD, antithyroid drugs for less than 3 months. From RNA extracted from PBMCs, the TCR library was made. TCR beta libraries were built with iRepertoire HTBI primers and Arm-PCR of CDR3 regions. TCRdb re-called the multiplex PCR reads with MiXCR, one entry per CDR3 protein. The sample shows about 620,000 distinct CDR3 sequences, 15% to 20% of them seen only once. This CDR3 spans 12 amino acids. Germline CDR1 reads LGHDT; CDR2 reads YNNKEL (reference sequence). The V segment lost 4 bases and the J segment 9 bases; nucleotides outside the gene matches: 4. Separately, the same data were catalogued under a study of T cells in Graves' hyperthyroidism and ophthalmopathy. Per that study: Newly diagnosed patients aged 18 to 65 had hyperthyroidism of under 2 months' duration. First-round RT-PCR with HTBI primers amplified the TCR CDR3 region.

This sequence was found in a woman in her twenties or thirties with Graves disease. This sequence joins TRBV3-1 and TRBJ1-2; TRBD1 aligns across 8 bases. Material: peripheral blood mononuclear cells (PBMCs), obtained at new diagnosis, from a patient treated with antithyroid drugs. CDR3 in amino acids: CASSRQGSSYTF. DNA of the CDR3: TGTGCCAGCAGCCGACAGGGGAGTAGCTACACCTTC.